Following are 16 T cell receptor beta chains from one sample sequenced in a study of T cell changes during pregnancy in multiple sclerosis. Data came from immunoSEQ multiplex PCR; TCRdb stores just in-frame clones and leaves some out. This sample carries 58,000 or so clones, around 89% of them seen once, and the ten largest clones take roughly 1.8%. The sample here was peripheral blood, taken after pregnancy. These receptors originate from a female donor with multiple sclerosis, enrolled in a pregnancy study.

The chain uses TRBV7-2 and TRBJ2-7; maybe TRBD2 (6 bases). Germline assignment: CDR1 SGHTA and CDR2 FQGNSA. The length of the CDR3 is 15 residues. Trimming shortened V by 1 base and J by 7 bases, and 17 bases separated the two germline ends. The CDR3 nucleotides read TGTGCCAGCAGCTTAGGGGTAGCGGCTGGCTGGGAGCAGTACTTC. Amino acids: CASSLGVAAGWEQYF.

There are a few counts of this clone. The chain uses TRBV5-6 and TRBJ1-2; 7 bases align to TRBD1. The germline gives CDR1 SGHDT, CDR2 YYEEEE. The length of the CDR3 is 13 residues. The ends lost 1 base at V and 4 bases at J; junction bases unmatched: 1. CDR3: CASSLWDSYGYTF. The DNA for the CDR3 is TGTGCCAGCAGCTTGTGGGACAGCTATGGCTACACCTTC.

This sequence joins TRBV5-1 and TRBJ1-2, with 12 bases aligning to TRBD1. The CDR3 is 13 amino acids. V shed 6 bases and J 8 bases; nucleotides not matched to a gene: 5. CDR1 is SGHRS, CDR2 YFSETQ, per germline. The CDR3 DNA follows: TGCGCCAGCACCGGGACAGGGGGCGCCGGCTACACCTTC. Amino acid sequence: CASTGTGGAGYTF.

This clone was detected a few times. The V gene is TRBV2, the J gene TRBJ1-3; 9 bases agree with TRBD1. V shed 7 bases, J shed 4 bases, and the junction held 5 bases outside the gene matches. The CDR3 runs to 14 residues. Germline lookup yields CDR1 SNHLY and CDR2 FYNNEI. The CDR3 region has the DNA TGTGCCAGCACCTTCGGGACAGGGGGAAACACCATATATTTT. Protein product: CASTFGTGGNTIYF.

This chain uses TRBV20-1 with TRBJ1-1; unclear D gene. Germline V CDR1 and CDR2: DFQATT, SNEGSKA (reference sequence). The ends were cut back, 4 bases at V and 1 base at J, with 4 bases in the middle. The length of the CDR3 is 11 residues. The CDR3 reads CSATQNTEAFF. CDR3 DNA sequence: TGCAGTGCTACACAGAACACTGAAGCTTTCTTT.

This rearrangement joins TRBV4-2 to TRBJ2-3, with D unresolved. Between the trimmed V and J ends, which lost 3 bases and 0 bases, there was a span of 10 bases. The CDR3 has 15 residues. Germline CDR1 is LGHNA and CDR2 is YNFKEQ. CDR3 bases: TGTGCCAGCAGCCAGTACCTACCGAGCACAGATACGCAGTATTTT. Translating gives CASSQYLPSTDTQYF.

The V gene is TRBV5-5, the J gene TRBJ1-5; no clear D gene. Looked up from germline, CDR1 is SGHKS and CDR2 is YYEKEE (reference sequence). Trimming pared 2 bases from V and 6 bases from J, leaving 15 bases between. The CDR3 runs to 15 residues. In DNA form, the CDR3 reads TGTGCCAGCAGCTTAAGGGTCGGGGTGGGTCAGCCCCAGCATTTT. Protein sequence: CASSLRVGVGQPQHF.

This chain connects TRBV6-6 to TRBJ1-1; D is undetermined. Germline CDR1 MNHNY, CDR2 SVGAGI (reference sequence). The CDR3 length is 14 residues. The V end was cut by 1 base, the J end by 7 bases, with 13 bases between. The CDR3 DNA reads TGTGCCAGCAGTTACTTTTTTGAGCAGGTTGAAGCTTTCTTT. Its translation: CASSYFFEQVEAFF.

This chain links TRBV7-8 with TRBJ1-6; TRBD1 is a possible D gene (6 bases). The CDR3 runs 16 residues. Germline V gene data show CDR1 as SGHVS and CDR2 as FQNEAQ. Trimming pared 3 bases from V and 9 bases from J, leaving 18 bases between. CDR3 in amino acids: CASSFLGGAGSSPLHF. Here the CDR3 DNA reads TGTGCCAGCAGCTTCCTTGGGGGGGCGGGAAGTTCACCCCTCCACTTT. Looking up the rest from reference TRBV7-8 and TRBJ1-6 gives the full variable domain: GAGVSQSPRYKVAKRGQDVALRCDPISGHVSLFWYQQALGQGPEFLTYFQNEAQLDKSGLPSDRFFAERPEGSVSTLKIQRTQQEDSAVYLCASSFLGGAGSSPLHFGNGTRLTVT.

This clone was seen a few times. The rearrangement uses TRBV4-1 and TRBJ1-5; weak D call: TRBD1 (6 bases). The V and J ends lost 3 bases and 5 bases respectively, with 11 bases between them. CDR3 size: 14 residues. CDR1 and CDR2 (germline): MGHRA, YSYEKL. The chain's CDR3 is CASSHTNRDQPQHF. The CDR3 DNA reads TGCGCCAGCAGCCACACTAACAGGGATCAGCCCCAGCATTTT.

V is TRBV30 and J is TRBJ2-3, with 8 bases matching TRBD2. The junction had 6 bases not matched to a gene; V was cut back by 0 bases and J by 7 bases. There are 14 residues in the CDR3. Looked up from germline, CDR1 is GTSNPN and CDR2 is SVGIG (reference sequence). The CDR3 DNA reads as TGTGCCTGGAGTGTACGGGGGGGCCAATATACGCAGTATTTT. It encodes CAWSVRGGQYTQYF.

The V call is TRBV9, the J call TRBJ1-3; D perhaps matches TRBD1 (5 bases). This CDR3 has 17 amino acids. Between the trimmed V and J ends, which lost 4 bases and 1 base, there was a span of 18 bases. Germline V gene data show CDR1 as SGDLS and CDR2 as YYNGEE. The CDR3 DNA sequence: TGTGCCAGCAGCCCTCAATTGCCGGGGGTTTCTGGAAACACCATATATTTT. It encodes CASSPQLPGVSGNTIYF.

The V and J genes are TRBV2 and TRBJ1-2; TRBD1 is a possible D gene (5 bases). This CDR3 contains 14 residues. Germline CDR1 SNHLY, CDR2 FYNNEI. Trimming cost V 1 base and J 8 bases, with 14 bases left between them. CDR3 residues: CASSEVRGREGYTF. The CDR3 nucleotides are TGTGCCAGCAGTGAAGTCCGGGGCCGGGAGGGCTACACCTTC.

The V gene is TRBV5-1, the J gene TRBJ2-7; TRBD2 might be the D (5 bases). The CDR3 totals 16 residues. Germline V gene sequence: CDR1 SGHRS, CDR2 YFSETQ. Trimming stripped 1 base from V and 4 bases from J, with 18 bases between. The CDR3 reads CASSLSGVRVLYEQYF. Written as DNA, the CDR3 is TGCGCCAGCAGCTTGTCCGGGGTAAGGGTATTGTACGAGCAGTACTTC.

The chain combines TRBV7-9 with TRBJ2-5, with 10 bases matching TRBD1. Germline trimming cut 5 bases from V and 6 bases from J; bases unmatched to any gene: 12. The V gene's germline CDR1 is SEHNR and CDR2 FQNEAQ (reference sequence). The CDR3 loop spans 16 amino acids. This CDR3 is CASSPRFGTGAKTQYF. Written as DNA, the CDR3 is TGTGCCAGCAGCCCCCGTTTTGGGACAGGGGCGAAGACCCAGTACTTC.

This chain connects TRBV5-1 to TRBJ1-1, with TRBD1 matching over 7 bases. Germline CDR1 SGHRS, CDR2 YFSETQ. The junction had 8 bases not matched to a gene; V was cut back by 4 bases and J by 5 bases. This CDR3 contains 14 residues. The CDR3 is CASSPAGQPTEAFF. CDR3 DNA: TGCGCCAGCAGCCCCGCGGGACAGCCGACTGAAGCTTTCTTT.